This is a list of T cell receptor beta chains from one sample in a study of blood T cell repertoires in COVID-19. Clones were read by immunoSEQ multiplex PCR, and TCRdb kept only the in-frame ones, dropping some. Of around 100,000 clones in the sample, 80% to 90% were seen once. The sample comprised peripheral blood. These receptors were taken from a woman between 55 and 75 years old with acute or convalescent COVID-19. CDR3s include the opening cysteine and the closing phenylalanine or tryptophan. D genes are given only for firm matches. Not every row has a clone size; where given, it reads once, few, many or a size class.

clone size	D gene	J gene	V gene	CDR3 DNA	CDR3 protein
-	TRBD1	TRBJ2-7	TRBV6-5	TGTGCCAGCAGTACTTCCGGGACAGGGACCTACGAGCAGTACTTC	CASSTSGTGTYEQYF
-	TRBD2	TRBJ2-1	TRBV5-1	TGCGCCAGCAGCTTGGTGGGGACTAGCCCCTACAATGAGCAGTTCTTC	CASSLVGTSPYNEQFF
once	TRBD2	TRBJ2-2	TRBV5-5	TGTGCCAGCAGCCCCTCTAGCGGGAGTGGCACCGGGGAGCTGTTTTTT	CASSPSSGSGTGELFF
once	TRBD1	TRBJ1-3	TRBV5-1	TGCGCCAGCAGCTCAGACCGGGACAGGGGTGGAAACACCATATATTTT	CASSSDRDRGGNTIYF
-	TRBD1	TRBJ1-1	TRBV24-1	TGTGCCACCAGTGATAGACAGGGAAATGAGGCTTTCTTT	CATSDRQGNEAFF
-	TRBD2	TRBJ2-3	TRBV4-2	TGTGCCAGCAGCCAAGAACCCCCCCTTTTAGCGGGAGCGGGAGATACGCAGTATTTT	CASSQEPPLLAGAGDTQYF
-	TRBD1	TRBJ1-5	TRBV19	TGTGCCAGTAGCCTCGGAGGGGGCGCCGATCAGCCCCAGCATTTT	CASSLGGGADQPQHF
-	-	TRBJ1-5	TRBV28	TGTGCCAGCAGTTTCATCGGGGGACTCAGTCAGCCCCAGCATTTT	CASSFIGGLSQPQHF
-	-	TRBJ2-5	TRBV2	TGTGCCAGCAGTGCTCAAGAGACCCAGTACTTC	CASSAQETQYF
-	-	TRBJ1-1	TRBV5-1	TGCGCCAGCAGCTTCCTCGGGACACAACGCGCAAACACTGAAGCTTTCTTT	CASSFLGTQRANTEAFF
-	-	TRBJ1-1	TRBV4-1	TGCGCCAGCAGCCAAGTGGTCGGATCAGGGTGGACTGAAGCTTTCTTT	CASSQVVGSGWTEAFF
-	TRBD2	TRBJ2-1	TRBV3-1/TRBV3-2	TGTGCCAGCAGCCGGCAGACTAGCGGGTTGAATGAGCAGTTCTTC	CASSRQTSGLNEQFF
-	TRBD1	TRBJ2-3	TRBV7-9	TGTGCCAGCAGCTTAGCATCAGGGGGCGCAGATACGCAGTATTTT	CASSLASGGADTQYF
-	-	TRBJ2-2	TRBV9	TGTGCCAGCAGCGTGGAGATAGGGGGAACCGGGGAGCTGTTTTTT	CASSVEIGGTGELFF
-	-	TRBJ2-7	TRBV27	TGTGCCAGCAGTTCCAGGGGGGCTAGCTCCTACGAGCAGTACTTC	CASSSRGASSYEQYF
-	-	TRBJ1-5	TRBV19	TGTGCCAGTAGTACTTCGGGATCTAGCAATCAGCCCCAGCATTTT	CASSTSGSSNQPQHF
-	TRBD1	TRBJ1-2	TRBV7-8	TGTGCCAGCAGCTACCGGCGGACAGGGGCCTCTTATGGCTACACCTTC	CASSYRRTGASYGYTF
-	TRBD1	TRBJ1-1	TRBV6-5	TGTGCCAGCAGAAACGACAGGGTGAACACTGAAGCTTTCTTT	CASRNDRVNTEAFF
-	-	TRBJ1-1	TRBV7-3	TGTGCCAGCAGCCCGGGACAGAACACTGAAGCTTTCTTT	CASSPGQNTEAFF
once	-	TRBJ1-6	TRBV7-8	TGTGCCAGCAGCACCCGGGGGGTTAATAATTCACCCCTCCACTTT	CASSTRGVNNSPLHF
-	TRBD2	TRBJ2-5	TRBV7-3	TGTGCCAGCAGCTTAACGGCGGGAGGACAAGAGACCCAGTACTTC	CASSLTAGGQETQYF
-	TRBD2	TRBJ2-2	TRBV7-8	TGTGCCAGCAGCGCGGGACTAGCGGACACCGGGGAGCTGTTTTTT	CASSAGLADTGELFF
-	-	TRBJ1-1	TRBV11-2	TGTGCCAGCAGCGGTCAGGGTGGTGTCACTGAAGCTTTCTTT	CASSGQGGVTEAFF
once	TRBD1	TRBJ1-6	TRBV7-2	TGTGCCAGCAGCTTAGTGTCGGGACAGGGTTTTTACTTT	CASSLVSGQGFYF
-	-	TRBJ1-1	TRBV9	TGTGCCAGCAGCGTCCTAGCGGAGAACACTGAAGCTTTCTTT	CASSVLAENTEAFF